A selection of T cell receptor beta chains follows, all from one sample in a study of blood T cell repertoires in COVID-19. The repertoire was sequenced with immunoSEQ multiplex PCR; TCRdb's copy has only in-frame clones and lacks some. The table includes around 200,000 clones, about 85% detected once. Sequencing was performed on PBMCs or T cells enriched from blood (not recorded which). The receptor set was obtained from a middle-aged man who had recovered from COVID-19. The CDR3 runs from the conserved cysteine through the conserved F or W. A D gene is named only where the DNA matches it firmly. Clone size is not always given. Where it is, it says once, few, many or a class for expanded clones.

NA,TRBV9,TRBD2,TRBJ2-1,TGTGCCAGCAGCCCTAGCGGGACCTACAATGAGCAGTTCTTC,CASSPSGTYNEQFF
NA,TRBV11-2,NA,TRBJ2-7,TGTGCCAGCAGCTTAGCGGGGTCCTACGAGCAGTACTTC,CASSLAGSYEQYF
NA,TRBV15,NA,TRBJ1-3,TGTGCCACCAGCAGAGATCAAGGGCCAGGGGGAAACACCATATATTTT,CATSRDQGPGGNTIYF
NA,TRBV5-1,NA,TRBJ2-5,TGCGCCAGCAGCTTGGGGGTCGGGGACTTTCGAGAGACCCAGTACTTC,CASSLGVGDFRETQYF
NA,TRBV7-8,NA,TRBJ2-3,TGTGCCAGCAGCCCCCAGAGGAGCACAGATACGCAGTATTTT,CASSPQRSTDTQYF
few,TRBV10-3,TRBD2,TRBJ2-3,TGTGCCATCAGCGCAGAGGGACTAGGGGTAGATACGCAGTATTTT,CAISAEGLGVDTQYF
NA,TRBV19,NA,TRBJ1-4,TGTGGGACACGCAGTACAACTAATGAAAAACTGTTTTTT,CGTRSTTNEKLFF
once,TRBV11-2,TRBD2,TRBJ2-5,TGTGCCAGCAGCAACCAAGCGGGAGGGGTCGGTGTAGTAGAGACCCAGTACTTC,CASSNQAGGVGVVETQYF
NA,TRBV3-1/TRBV3-2,TRBD2,TRBJ2-1,TGTGCCAGCAGCCAAGGAACAACGGGAGGAGCTGAGCAGTTCTTC,CASSQGTTGGAEQFF
once,TRBV5-4,TRBD2,TRBJ2-1,TGTGCCAGCAGCTTTGATCGGGGGGAATACAATGAGCAGTTCTTC,CASSFDRGEYNEQFF
NA,TRBV19,NA,TRBJ1-1,TGTGCCAGTAGTACCGGGGTGAACACTGAAGCTTTCTTT,CASSTGVNTEAFF
NA,TRBV10-2,TRBD1,TRBJ1-1,TGCGCCAGCCGGGACAGCCTTATGACTTTCTTT,CASRDSLMTFF
NA,TRBV18,TRBD2,TRBJ2-7,TGTGCCAGCTCACCTTACGCCGGGACTAGCGTCTACGAGCAGTACTTC,CASSPYAGTSVYEQYF
NA,TRBV18,NA,TRBJ1-1,TGTGCCAGCTCACCACTACAGACAAACACTGAAGCTTTCTTT,CASSPLQTNTEAFF
NA,TRBV19,TRBD1,TRBJ2-7,TGTGCCAGTAGTATGGGCAGGGGGAAATACGAGCAGTACTTC,CASSMGRGKYEQYF
NA,TRBV5-1,TRBD1,TRBJ2-7,TGCGCCAGCAGCTTGGCAGGACAGGGAATCTACGAGCAGTACTTC,CASSLAGQGIYEQYF
few,TRBV4-1,NA,TRBJ2-3,TGCGCCAGCAGAGGGGGTCTCCGGGCGGGTTCAGATACGCAGTATTTT,CASRGGLRAGSDTQYF
once,TRBV15,NA,TRBJ2-7,TGTGCCACCAGCACGGCGGGACAGTCCTACGAGCAGTACTTC,CATSTAGQSYEQYF
once,TRBV6-4,NA,TRBJ1-5,TGTGCCAGCAGCGCCGGGTCGGGGAGCCAGCCCCAGCATTTT,CASSAGSGSQPQHF
NA,TRBV29-1,TRBD1,TRBJ2-7,TGCAGCGTTATAACCGGGACAGGGGGCACCGAGCAGTACTTC,CSVITGTGGTEQYF
NA,TRBV5-6,TRBD1,TRBJ2-7,TGTGCCAGCAGGTCGACAGGGACCTACGAGCAGTACTTC,CASRSTGTYEQYF
NA,TRBV4-2,TRBD1,TRBJ2-4,TGTGCCAGCAGCCAAGATCCGGAAAGGGGGCGGCCCCAAAACATTCAGTACTTC,CASSQDPERGRPQNIQYF
NA,TRBV21-1,NA,TRBJ2-1,TGTGCCAGCAGCAACTATGATGAGCAGTTCTTC,CASSNYDEQFF
NA,TRBV7-3,TRBD1,TRBJ1-1,TGTGCCAGCGCACGGACAGGGGTGACTGAAGCTTTCTTT,CASARTGVTEAFF
NA,TRBV28,TRBD1,TRBJ1-3,TGTGCCAGCAAACACACGACAGGGGATCCTGGAAACACCATATATTTT,CASKHTTGDPGNTIYF
few,TRBV6-5,NA,TRBJ1-1,TGTGCCAGCAGTTACTCTAGCATAGTTAGGAACACTGAAGCTTTCTTT,CASSYSSIVRNTEAFF
NA,TRBV7-2,TRBD2,TRBJ2-5,TGTGCCAGCAGCCGGGGCCCGGGACTAGTGGTTGAGACCCAGTACTTC,CASSRGPGLVVETQYF
once,TRBV27,NA,TRBJ1-5,TGTGCCAGCAGGCGAAACGGGGGGGGGAATCAGCCCCAGCATTTT,CASRRNGGGNQPQHF
NA,TRBV10-3,NA,TRBJ1-4,TGTGCCATCAGGGGCTCAACTAATGAAAAACTGTTTTTT,CAIRGSTNEKLFF
NA,TRBV4-1,NA,TRBJ2-3,TGCGCCAGCAGCGACAGGAGCACAGATACGCAGTATTTT,CASSDRSTDTQYF
once,TRBV12-3/TRBV12-4,NA,TRBJ1-3,TGTGCCAGCAGCCCGAGTAATCCGAACACCATATATTTT,CASSPSNPNTIYF
NA,TRBV21-1,NA,TRBJ1-3,TGTGCCAGCAGCATCAGGGTTACAGGAAACACCATATATTTT,CASSIRVTGNTIYF
NA,TRBV6-6,TRBD2,TRBJ2-7,TGTGCCAGCAGTCAGGGACTAGCGGGAGGGCCGGTTGACGAGCAGTACTTC,CASSQGLAGGPVDEQYF
NA,TRBV29-1,TRBD1,TRBJ1-5,TGCAGCGTTGAGGGACAGGGGGCCGGGCAGCCCCAGCATTTT,CSVEGQGAGQPQHF
NA,TRBV5-1,TRBD1,TRBJ2-1,TGCGCCAGCAGCTTGGACCCGGGACAGAGCCCTGTCGCGATGTTCTTC,CASSLDPGQSPVAMFF
NA,TRBV24-1,TRBD2,TRBJ2-1,TGTGCCACCAGTGATCCGACTAGCGGGAGTATCCCGTTCTTC,CATSDPTSGSIPFF
NA,TRBV11-1,NA,TRBJ2-2,TGTGCCAGCAGCACCACATACGCGAACACCGGGGAGCTGTTTTTT,CASSTTYANTGELFF